Below, 21 T cell receptor beta chains from the same sample are listed, as sequenced in a study of blood T cell repertoires in COVID-19. Some clones are missing from TCRdb's copy, which holds only in-frame ones; the method was immunoSEQ multiplex PCR. The data show 70,000 to 100,000 clones, roughly four fifths seen once. The sequenced sample was peripheral blood. The receptor set was obtained from a man between 50 and 59 years old with active or convalescent COVID-19.

This clone was counted once. Within the sample, other DNA sequences also encode this same CDR3. The chain is built from TRBV5-1 and TRBJ1-2; tentatively, D is TRBD1 (6 bases). CDR1 and CDR2 from the germline V gene are SGHRS and YFSETQ. The CDR3 contains 12 residues. V was clipped by 0 bases and J by 6 bases, with 6 bases between them. In DNA, the CDR3 is TGCGCCAGCAGCTTGGACAGGGATGGCTACACCTTC. Its translation: CASSLDRDGYTF.

V is TRBV5-6 and J is TRBJ2-5; the match to TRBD2 covers 13 bases. The CDR3 is 18 amino acids. With 1 base clipped from V and 3 bases from J, the junction kept 9 bases outside the gene matches. From germline, CDR1 is SGHDT and CDR2 YYEEEE. CDR3 DNA sequence: TGTGCCAGCAGCTTGCGACTAGCGGGGGGCCCCGGCGAAGAGACCCAGTACTTC. It translates to CASSLRLAGGPGEETQYF.

This rearrangement joins TRBV27 to TRBJ2-7; 7 bases line up with TRBD1. The CDR3 runs 14 residues. The V gene end was trimmed by 5 bases and the J gene end by 3 bases; junction bases not matched to a gene: 7. The germline gives CDR1 MNHEY, CDR2 SMNVEV (reference sequence). The CDR3 DNA sequence: TGTGCCAGCAGTATTCCCGGGACAGACTACGAGCAGTACGTC. Translating it yields CASSIPGTDYEQYV.

The chain employs TRBV27 and TRBJ2-7; weak D call: TRBD2 (7 bases). The CDR3 spans 14 residues. Trimming removed 3 bases at V and 0 bases at J, with 9 bases between. Per germline, CDR1 MNHEY and CDR2 SMNVEV (reference sequence). The CDR3 sequence: CASSFRGASYEQYF. The CDR3 DNA reads TGTGCCAGCAGTTTTCGGGGGGCCTCCTACGAGCAGTACTTC.

The chain employs TRBV7-2 and TRBJ2-7; perhaps TRBD2 as D (7 bases). Trimming shortened V by 0 bases and J by 2 bases, and 8 bases separated the two germline ends. Germline V lookup: CDR1 SGHTA, CDR2 FQGNSA. CDR3 length: 14 residues. The CDR3 bases are TGTGCCAGCAGCTTAGCGGGGGGGCCCTACGAGCAGTACTTC. It encodes CASSLAGGPYEQYF.

The chain is built from TRBV4-1 and TRBJ1-5; a weak D match, TRBD1 (6 bases). V lost 4 bases and J lost 3, with 19 bases in between. The CDR3 is 17 residues long. Germline-derived CDR1 and CDR2 are MGHRA and YSYEKL. The CDR3 coding sequence is TGCGCCAGCAGCCCCTCGGCGGGGGGGGCTAACAATCAGCCCCAGCATTTT. Translated, it gives CASSPSAGGANNQPQHF.

This sequence joins TRBV9 and TRBJ1-1; 9 bases align to TRBD1. V was clipped by 0 bases and J by 4 bases; unmatched bases: 7. The germline CDR1 and CDR2 sequences are SGDLS and YYNGEE. This CDR3 contains 16 residues. CDR3 DNA sequence: TGTGCCAGCAGCGTAGTGGGGACAGGGAGCAGCACTGAAGCTTTCTTT. Protein: CASSVVGTGSSTEAFF.

The chain joins TRBV30 to TRBJ2-3; weak D call: TRBD2 (7 bases). V shed 5 bases and J shed 4 bases, with 10 bases lying between them. The CDR3 contains 12 residues. In germline, CDR1 is GTSNPN, CDR2 SVGIG (reference sequence). The CDR3 bases are TGTGCCTGGGAAGGGGGGGCAGATACGCAGTATTTT. It specifies CAWEGGADTQYF.

The CDR3: CAISVTSGGASDTQYF. CDR3 coding DNA: TGTGCCATCAGTGTAACTAGCGGGGGGGCTTCAGATACGCAGTATTTT. This rearrangement joins TRBV10-3 to TRBJ2-3; TRBD2 matches at 13 bases. The CDR3 extends over 16 amino acids. The V gene's germline CDR1 is ENHRY and CDR2 SYGVKD. V trimming: 4 bases; J trimming: 4 bases; junction bases outside the gene matches: 5.

The chain recombines TRBV9 with TRBJ2-4; D not certain. V was clipped by 0 bases and J by 5 bases, with 6 bases between them. The CDR3 contains 13 residues. The germline V gene encodes CDR1 SGDLS and CDR2 YYNGEE. The CDR3 is CASSVGSENIQYF. In DNA, the CDR3 is TGTGCCAGCAGCGTAGGGTCGGAAAACATTCAGTACTTC.

This clone was detected only a few times. The rearrangement uses TRBV6-5 and TRBJ2-5; D is unclear. This CDR3 spans 13 amino acids. Trimming took 4 bases from V and 3 from J, leaving 9 bases between them. The germline CDR1 and CDR2 sequences are MNHEY and SVGAGI. The CDR3 loop reads CASSLYEEETQYF. The CDR3 DNA sequence: TGTGCCAGCAGTTTATACGAGGAAGAGACCCAGTACTTC.

The chain employs TRBV25-1 and TRBJ1-2; D is ambiguous. The germline V gene has CDR1 MGHDK and CDR2 SYGVNS. V dropped 3 bases and J dropped 3 bases, with 11 bases sitting between them. The CDR3 extends over 14 amino acids. CDR3 sequence (DNA): TGTGCCAGCAGTGATGACTTAGCGGACTATGGCTACACCTTC. It codes for CASSDDLADYGYTF.

The V gene is TRBV28, the J gene TRBJ1-2; D is uncertain. V was trimmed by 5 bases and J by 4 bases, leaving 17 bases between them. Germline V gene lookup returns CDR1 MDHEN and CDR2 SYDVKM. This CDR3 comprises 15 residues. The CDR3 loop is CASSPHTRRTYGYTF. The CDR3 DNA reads TGTGCCAGCAGTCCCCATACCAGGCGAACCTATGGCTACACCTTC.

This clone was picked up a small number of times. The chain links TRBV7-8 to TRBJ2-2; TRBD2 matches 10 bases. After removal of 5 bases from V and 4 bases from J, the junction contained 4 bases not matched to a gene. The length of the CDR3 is 15 residues. Per the germline V gene, CDR1 is SGHVS and CDR2 is FQNEAQ. The CDR3 nucleotides read TGTGCCAGCAGCCTGGGACTAGCGTTCACCGGGGAGCTGTTTTTT. It specifies CASSLGLAFTGELFF.

The V call is TRBV6-5, the J call TRBJ2-2; tentatively, D is TRBD2 (6 bases). V was trimmed by 4 bases and J by 1 base, leaving 7 bases between them. This CDR3 comprises 14 residues. CDR1 and CDR2 (germline): MNHEY, SVGAGI. CDR3 residues: CASSWRGNTGELFF. The DNA for the CDR3 is TGTGCCAGCAGTTGGCGGGGGAACACCGGGGAGCTGTTTTTT.

This chain links TRBV5-5 with TRBJ1-2; D is undetermined. V shed 0 bases and J shed 6 bases, with 9 bases lying between them. The length of the CDR3 is 13 residues. CDR1 and CDR2 from the germline V gene are SGHKS and YYEKEE (reference sequence). The CDR3 loop is CASSLDGVDGYTF. CDR3 nucleotides: TGTGCCAGCAGCTTGGACGGAGTTGATGGCTACACCTTC. Using reference TRBV5-5 and TRBJ1-2 for the parts outside the CDR3, the full variable domain is DAGVTQSPTHLIKTRGQQVTLRCSPISGHKSVSWYQQVLGQGPQFIFQYYEKEERGRGNFPDRFSARQFPNYSSELNVNALLLGDSALYLCASSLDGVDGYTFGSGTRLTVV.

This clone was recorded only once. The rearrangement links TRBV5-1 to TRBJ2-7, with D maybe TRBD1 (6 bases). V lost 1 base and J 7 bases, leaving 15 bases between the germline ends. The CDR3 sequence is 14 residues long. Germline V gene data show CDR1 as SGHRS and CDR2 as YFSETQ. The CDR3 loop is CASSLFAGDDEQYF. DNA of the CDR3: TGCGCCAGCAGCTTGTTCGCAGGGGACGATGAGCAGTACTTC.

The chain joins TRBV4-1 to TRBJ2-3; D call uncertain. Germline CDR1 and CDR2: MGHRA and YSYEKL. This CDR3 is 15 amino acids long. V dropped 4 bases and J dropped 2 bases, with 13 bases sitting between them. CDR3 region: CASSPTGTVTDTQYF. In DNA form, the CDR3 reads TGCGCCAGCAGCCCCACCGGAACAGTCACAGATACGCAGTATTTT.

The chain uses TRBV28 and TRBJ2-2; TRBD2 is a possible D gene (6 bases). Trimming shortened V by 4 bases and J by 3 bases, and 24 bases separated the two germline ends. Germline CDR1 MDHEN, CDR2 SYDVKM. The CDR3 has 19 residues. The CDR3 sequence: CASSWGSGFTGADTGELFF. The DNA of the CDR3 is TGTGCCAGCAGTTGGGGGTCAGGGTTTACGGGAGCGGACACCGGGGAGCTGTTTTTT.

This rearrangement joins TRBV7-2 to TRBJ2-5; no clear D. Germline V CDR1 and CDR2: SGHTA, FQGNSA. The ends were cut back, 0 bases at V and 2 bases at J, with 7 bases in the middle. This CDR3 comprises 14 residues. CDR3 sequence: CASSLARVQETQYF. CDR3 DNA sequence: TGTGCCAGCAGCTTAGCTCGGGTTCAAGAGACCCAGTACTTC.

Notes on this clone: The sample carries other DNA sequences with the same CDR3. The chain uses TRBV12-3 or TRBV12-4 and TRBJ1-5; D call uncertain. V lost 5 bases and J lost 3, with 5 bases in between. The CDR3 consists of 12 residues. As DNA, the CDR3 is TGTGCCAGCAGTCTCCTCAATCAGCCCCAGCATTTT. Its protein is CASSLLNQPQHF.